A selection of T cell receptor beta chains follows, all from one sample in a study of OX40 agonist ivuxolimab in advanced cancers. Generated by immunoSEQ multiplex PCR, the TCRdb table keeps only in-frame clones and is missing some. The top ten hold about 0.54% of the sample, which has some 72,000 clones, 80% to 95% seen once. The sample consisted of CD4+ or CD8+ T cells sorted from blood, taken in a trial of the OX40 agonist ivuxolimab. These receptors originate from an adult with an advanced solid tumor such as melanoma, head and neck, liver or kidney cancer. Each CDR3 is given with its conserved first and last residue. The D gene is left open where the match is weak.

CDR3 protein,CDR3 DNA,J gene,D gene,V gene
CASSLGQGPPDTEAFF,TGTGCCAGCAGCTTGGGACAGGGGCCCCCGGACACTGAAGCTTTCTTT,TRBJ1-1,TRBD1,TRBV7-6
CASLGAYTNEKLFF,TGTGCCAGCCTAGGGGCGTACACTAATGAAAAACTGTTTTTT,TRBJ1-4,.,TRBV2
CASSRPMAKAFF,TGTGCCAGCAGCCGCCCCATGGCAAAAGCTTTCTTT,TRBJ1-1,.,TRBV14
CASGGSSNEKLFF,TGTGCCAGCGGGGGAAGTAGTAATGAAAAACTGTTTTTT,TRBJ1-4,.,TRBV7-8
CASSEQSGAKFF,TGTGCCAGCAGTGAACAGTCAGGGGCGAAGTTCTTC,TRBJ2-1,.,TRBV6-4
CASSPDNTDTQYF,TGTGCCAGCAGCCCCGATAACACAGATACGCAGTATTTT,TRBJ2-3,.,TRBV7-2
CASSLGGTDTQYF,TGTGCCAGCAGCTTAGGCGGCACAGATACGCAGTATTTT,TRBJ2-3,.,TRBV7-9
CASSLVPGTSMNTEAFF,TGCGCCAGCAGCTTGGTCCCAGGGACTTCAATGAACACTGAAGCTTTCTTT,TRBJ1-1,.,TRBV5-1
CASSSVTDTQYF,TGTGCCAGCAGCTCAGTCACAGATACGCAGTATTTT,TRBJ2-3,.,TRBV11-3
CASSFGHIHNYGYTF,TGTGCCAGCAGCTTCGGACACATCCATAACTATGGCTACACCTTC,TRBJ1-2,.,TRBV5-4